The following is a T cell receptor (beta chain) sequence with its context. Which antigen it targets is not known. Within one base of it there is no much larger clone, and no base qualities were kept. Enrolling through a virtual design, the prospective study's participants ranged in age from roughly 18 to 90 years and lived across 20 to 30 United States geographic areas. In the prospective study, participants were assigned to cohorts based on the clinical history participants reported in a screening survey and a study questionnaire. Recovered participants in ImmuneRACE Cohort 3 were defined as having two consecutive negative NP/OP PCR tests, clearance from a healthcare professional, or resolution of symptoms. In the prospective study, whole blood, serum and a nasopharyngeal or oropharyngeal swab were collected from each participant by mobile phlebotomists. Over an approximately 2-month period, participants in the prospective study had the option of providing additional blood draws and questionnaires. Before DNA extraction, prospective study blood samples were shipped either frozen or at room temperature.

TCRbeta CDR3 regions were amplified from genomic DNA by means of the immunoSEQ Assay, a bias-controlled multiplex PCR. Turning to the authors' computational methods: Nucleated cell counts per sample were estimated from amplification of reference gene primers within the assay. To quantify the absolute abundance of each unique TCRbeta CDR3 rearrangement, sequence reads were collapsed and filtered. For each sample, productive Simpson clonality was calculated as the square root of Simpson's diversity index across productive rearrangements. The source is immuneACCESS, and TCRdb retained only in-frame sequences with V and J called. Part of the clones is not carried over; for the studies checked, unresolved V genes explain less than half of this, and the remainder is unexplained. D and trimming were read from the DNA, whereas the V and J calls and clone size are those reported in that table. Here the sample has 150,000 to 200,000 clones; around nine tenths occur a single time. The top ten clonotypes cover 0.77% of the sample.

This sample is part of a study of blood T cell repertoires in COVID-19 (dated by TCRdb to 2020 to 2021). General notes on the study: Collaborator samples came from the United States, Italy and Spain and covered acute and convalescent phases of COVID-19. The prospective study material was composed of cDNA or gDNA derived from T cells, B-cell-depleted T cells, or PBMCs. The dataset comprised deeply sampled blood TCRbeta repertoires from subjects exposed to, actively infected with, or recovered from COVID-19. A freely available public database, intended as a resource for researchers studying the immune response to SARS-CoV-2, is where the repertoires were released. The samples were drawn from the first 160 participants of the ongoing ImmuneRACE study and from 1,254 subjects provided by 6 global collaborators. Nearly every sample came with metadata listing a de-identified subject ID, COVID-19 status, age in years and sex. HLA class I and class II types, where available, came from metadata supplied by the sample provider rather than from assay-based typing. Overall study results and their limits: How much clinical and demographic metadata was included differed by source and by participant, and the metadata was provided uncurated.

At the junction V is shortened by 0 bases and J by 5 bases, with 20 bases in between. The CDR3 runs 17 residues from the cysteine to the phenylalanine. Left in the record is the CDR3 DNA by itself, 51 bases read in frame from the first base. CDR1 and CDR2, looked up from the germline V gene, are SGHAT and FQNNGV. The sequenced sample was PBMCs or T cells enriched from blood (not recorded which). This clonotype was sampled from a woman under 30 who had recovered from COVID-19. The chain joins TRBV11-2 to TRBJ2-7, with TRBD1 tentatively as D gene (5 bases match). Here the CDR3 is given as CASSLDSSWEGVNEQYF. The DNA reads TGTGCCAGCAGCTTAGATTCTTCCTGGGAAGGGGTGAACGAGCAGTACTTC. This CDR3, with the reference TRBV11-2 and TRBJ2-7 proteins standing in past its ends, gives the full variable domain EAGVAQSPRYKIIEKRQSVAFWCNPISGHATLYWYQQILGQGPKLLIQFQNNGVVDDSQLPKDRFSAERLKGVDSTLKIQPAKLEDSAVYLCASSLDSSWEGVNEQYFGPGTRLTVT.